The 9 T cell receptor beta chains given below trace back to one sample, sequenced in a study of cytomegalovirus exposure and HLA in healthy donors. 13 Jbeta primers and 60 Vbeta primers were used for the PCR. Generated by immunoSEQ multiplex PCR, the TCRdb table keeps only in-frame clones and is missing some. The sample has some 150,000 clones; about two thirds are singletons. Sequencing used PBMCs. The receptors come from a woman under 40 in good health and CMV-seronegative.

V usage is TRBV9 and J usage is TRBJ1-1; a possible D gene is TRBD1 (5 bases). Trimming removed 3 bases at V and 10 bases at J, with 13 bases between. Germline V lookup: CDR1 SGDLS, CDR2 YYNGEE. The CDR3 is 12 residues long. CDR3: CASSGGGPTAFF. The CDR3, as DNA: TGTGCCAGCAGCGGGGGGGGACCTACAGCTTTCTTT.

The chain links TRBV5-1 to TRBJ1-4; the match to TRBD1 covers 10 bases. V lost 3 bases, J lost 7 bases, and 6 bases stayed unmatched. CDR3 length: 15 amino acids. The germline gives CDR1 SGHRS, CDR2 YFSETQ. CDR3 in amino acids: CASSSLDRGPEKLFF. The CDR3 nucleotides read TGCGCCAGCAGCTCACTCGACAGGGGGCCTGAAAAACTGTTTTTT.

Details on this clone: Because the CDR3's place on the DNA is in doubt, the DNA is left out and the CDR3 is given as listed by TCRdb. The V and J genes are TRBV28 and TRBJ1-2; no check of the table's D call, TRBD1, against the DNA was made. From its first to its last residue, the CDR3 has 14 amino acids. In germline, CDR1 is MDHEN, CDR2 SYDVKM. CDR3 residues: CASSLVGTGSLLTF.

The V call is TRBV27, the J call TRBJ2-1; no reliable D call. This CDR3 spans 13 amino acids. Per germline, CDR1 MNHEY and CDR2 SMNVEV (reference sequence). Trimming removed 3 bases at V and 5 bases at J, with 8 bases between. In DNA form, the CDR3 reads TGTGCCAGCAGTTTCGCCGGTAACAATGAGCAGTTCTTC. This codes for CASSFAGNNEQFF.

The chain uses TRBV2 and TRBJ2-7; D not certain. This CDR3 region has 12 residues. Germline V gives CDR1 SNHLY, CDR2 FYNNEI. Trimming took 4 bases from V and 2 from J, leaving 6 bases between them. The CDR3 coding sequence is TGTGCCAGCAGTGGAACAACCTACGAGCAGTACTTC. Its protein is CASSGTTYEQYF.

This clone has only a few counts. The rearrangement uses TRBV7-9 and TRBJ1-2; D might be TRBD1 (6 bases). Germline V gene data show CDR1 as SEHNR and CDR2 as FQNEAQ (reference sequence). V was pared by 5 bases and J by 3 bases, with 10 bases between. This CDR3 spans 13 amino acids. The CDR3 sequence: CASSRQDYYGYTF. CDR3 nucleotide sequence: TGTGCCAGCAGCCGACAGGATTACTATGGCTACACCTTC.

This chain uses TRBV2 with TRBJ1-4, with 7 bases lining up with TRBD1. Germline V gene lookup returns CDR1 SNHLY and CDR2 FYNNEI. V lost 7 bases and J lost 13; bases outside the gene matches: 9. This CDR3 is built from 12 residues. The CDR3 nucleotides read TGTGCCAGCAATCCCCAGGGGGAGTCACTGTTTTTT. Residues: CASNPQGESLFF.

The V gene is TRBV28, the J gene TRBJ2-7, with TRBD2 as a possible D gene (6 bases). V lost 3 bases and J lost 5, with 11 bases in between. Per the germline V gene, CDR1 is MDHEN and CDR2 is SYDVKM. The CDR3 is 13 amino acids. This chain's CDR3 is CASSLGGGDEQYF. The CDR3 nucleotides read TGTGCCAGCAGTTTGGGTGGCGGGGACGAGCAGTACTTC.

The genes are TRBV5-4 and TRBJ2-2, with unresolved D. Trimming shortened V by 2 bases and J by 6 bases, and 5 bases separated the two germline ends. This CDR3 spans 12 amino acids. The germline gives CDR1 SGHNT, CDR2 YYREEE (reference sequence). The DNA of the CDR3 is TGTGCCAGCAGCTTTTACTCCGGGGAGCTGTTTTTT. Translation gives CASSFYSGELFF.